The entry below gives a single TCR beta chain sequence along with its context. The CDR3 spans 11 residues. Looked up from germline, CDR1 is MNHEY and CDR2 is SMNVEV (reference sequence). V lost 8 bases and J lost 3, with 7 bases in between. This record belongs to a study of blood T cell repertoires in COVID-19. As originally analysed: Reference gene primer amplification gave estimated nucleated cell counts. TCRdb's table, derived via immunoSEQ multiplex PCR, lists solely in-frame clones and lacks some. V and J calls and clone size are given by that table; D and trimming were obtained from the DNA. The repertoire holds hundreds of thousands of clones, with just under 90% as singletons.

This receptor was taken from a man aged 50-59 years who had been exposed to COVID-19. Sequences were obtained from PBMCs or T cells enriched from blood (not recorded which). This sequence joins TRBV27 and TRBJ1-2; D ambiguous. CDR3 sequence (DNA): TGTGCCAGCGGCCGGGACTATGGCTACACCTTC. Protein sequence: CASGRDYGYTF.